This T cell receptor (beta chain) was sequenced in a study of T cell changes during pregnancy in multiple sclerosis. V lost 1 base, J lost 4 bases, and 17 bases lay in between. The CDR3 spans 16 residues. In germline, CDR1 is SGDLS, CDR2 YYNGEE. Clones were read by immunoSEQ multiplex PCR, and TCRdb kept only the in-frame ones, dropping some. The sample shows around 48,000 clones, 88% of them seen only once. Sample: CD4+ T cells from peripheral blood mononuclear cells, taken in the second trimester of pregnancy. The sequence came from a female donor with multiple sclerosis, enrolled in a pregnancy study. The rearrangement uses TRBV9 and TRBJ2-5; maybe TRBD1 (7 bases). CDR3 bases: TGTGCCAGCAGCGTATTGTCGGAGGGGGCCTTAGAGACCCAGTACTTC. This codes for CASSVLSEGALETQYF.